The clone carrying this T cell receptor beta chain has more than one count but fewer than ten. RNA transcripts gave rise to amplified TCR beta CDR3 regions. Initially, a first-round RT-PCR of the TCR CDR3 employed the HTBI primer set. TCRdb reprocessed the multiplex PCR reads via MiXCR and lists one record per CDR3 protein. The sample lists just over 550,000 distinct CDR3 sequences, under 60% occurring once. CDR1 is SGHTA, CDR2 FQGNSA, per germline. Unmatched junction bases numbered 8, after V lost 4 bases and J lost 5 bases. CDR3 length: 15 amino acids. This specimen comes from a study of T cells in Graves' hyperthyroidism and ophthalmopathy.

The sequenced sample was peripheral blood or thyroid tissue (not recorded which). The chain combines TRBV7-2 with TRBJ2-7; 10 bases are a match to TRBD2. This receptor was obtained from a woman younger than 30 with Graves' hyperthyroidism. CDR3 residues: CASSSGLAAEDEQYF. CDR3 bases: TGTGCCAGCAGCTCTGGACTAGCGGCCGAGGACGAGCAGTACTTC.